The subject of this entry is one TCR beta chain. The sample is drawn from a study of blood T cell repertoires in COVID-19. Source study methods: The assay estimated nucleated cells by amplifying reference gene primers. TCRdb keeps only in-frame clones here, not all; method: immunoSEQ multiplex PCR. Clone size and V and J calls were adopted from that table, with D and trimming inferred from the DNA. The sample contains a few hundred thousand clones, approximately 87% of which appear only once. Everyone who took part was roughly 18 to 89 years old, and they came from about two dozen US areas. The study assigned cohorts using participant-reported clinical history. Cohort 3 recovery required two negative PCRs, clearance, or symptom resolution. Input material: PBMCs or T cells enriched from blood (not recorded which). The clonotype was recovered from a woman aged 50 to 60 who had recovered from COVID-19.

The CDR3: CASSYPGTSGGADGELFF. The CDR3 DNA is TGTGCCAGCAGCTATCCTGGAACTAGCGGGGGGGCCGACGGGGAGCTGTTTTTT. The rearrangement joins TRBV3-1 (or the pseudogene TRBV3-2) to TRBJ2-2; 13 nucleotides match TRBD2. The junction had 13 bases not matched to a gene; V was cut back by 5 bases and J by 7 bases. The germline gives CDR1 LGHDT, CDR2 YNNKEL (reference sequence). This CDR3 region has 18 residues.